The 4 T cell receptor beta chains in this list originate from one sample, sequenced in a study of blood T cell repertoires in COVID-19. Only in-frame clones appear in the TCRdb table, and some are missing; sequencing was by immunoSEQ multiplex PCR. This sample carries 250,000 to 300,000 clones, 88% of them seen once, and the ten largest clones take about 0.99%. The specimen sequenced was peripheral blood. The origin of the receptors is a middle-aged woman who had recovered from COVID-19.

The chain links TRBV28 to TRBJ1-6; 9 nucleotides agree with TRBD1. Germline V gene data show CDR1 as MDHEN and CDR2 as SYDVKM. The CDR3 loop spans 15 amino acids. V dropped 6 bases and J dropped 9; count of bases not matched to a gene: 9. CDR3: CASSRDRVGGSPLHF. The CDR3 bases are TGTGCCAGCAGCAGGGACAGGGTTGGGGGTTCACCCCTCCACTTT.

CDR3 DNA: TGTGCCAGCAGCTTAGGCCGACAGGGGCCCTACGAGCAGTACTTC. It codes for CASSLGRQGPYEQYF. This chain joins TRBV11-2 and TRBJ2-7, with 8 nucleotides matching TRBD1. Unmatched junction bases numbered 4, after V lost 1 base and J lost 2 bases. Germline CDR1 is SGHAT and CDR2 is FQNNGV. The CDR3 has 15 amino acids.

The chain is built from TRBV5-6 and TRBJ2-3; TRBD2 matches 8 bases. The CDR3 is made up of 18 amino acids. With V trimmed by 0 bases and J by 3 bases, 12 bases remained unmatched. CDR1 is SGHDT, CDR2 YYEEEE, per germline. The CDR3 bases are TGTGCCAGCAGCTTGGGGCCTCCCAGCGGGAGTCGAACAGATACGCAGTATTTT. Translated: CASSLGPPSGSRTDTQYF.

The genes are TRBV4-2 and TRBJ2-1; 14 bases fit TRBD2. The CDR3 runs 16 residues. Germline loops: CDR1 LGHNA, CDR2 YNFKEQ. V shed 4 bases, J shed 3 bases, and the junction held 2 bases outside the gene matches. The CDR3 loop is CASSPGTSGSYNEQFF. The CDR3, as DNA: TGTGCCAGCAGCCCTGGGACTAGCGGGAGCTACAATGAGCAGTTCTTC.